This T cell receptor beta chain was captured in a study of CD8+ T cells in alopecia areata. As for the study in general: Twice daily, treated patients received 5 to 10 mg of oral tofacitinib. Study results and caveats: On tofacitinib, scalp and blood still held many of the expanded lesional clones.

TCR sequencing used cDNA made by reverse transcription of extracted RNA. The assay was immunoSEQ multiplex PCR, and TCRdb's table has in-frame clones only and misses some. The data contain roughly 280,000 clones, about 62% of them singletons. V was clipped by 5 bases and J by 1 base, with 18 bases between them. The germline V gene encodes CDR1 LNHDA and CDR2 SQIVND (reference sequence). The CDR3 length is 16 residues. Regarding this clone: Its specificity is not known.

Treatment denoted: oral pan-JAK inhibitor, 5-10 mg twice daily. It was from alopecia areata patients that lesional scalp punch biopsies and peripheral blood were collected. The sample consisted of CD4+ T cells sorted from blood, taken around week 54, from a patient treated with tofacitinib. The chain carries TRBV19 and TRBJ2-7; possibly TRBD1 or TRBD2 for D (5 bases each). This TCR was recovered from a human donor with alopecia areata. The CDR3 nucleotides read TGTGCCAGTAGTCTTCGAGGGGACCGACCTTCCTACGAGCAGTACTTC. Residues: CASSLRGDRPSYEQYF.